These T cell receptor beta chains were read from a single sample in a study of cytomegalovirus exposure and HLA in healthy donors. Data came from immunoSEQ multiplex PCR; TCRdb stores just in-frame clones and leaves some out. Listed are 130,000 or so clones; roughly 1.4% falls within the top ten. Source material: PBMCs. These receptors were taken from a woman in her 40s in good health and CMV-seronegative. Each CDR3 is given with its conserved first and last residue. Fields, in order: J gene, V gene, CDR3 protein.

j_call: TRBJ1-2; v_call: TRBV6-6; cdr3_aa: CASSYSQGDYGYTF
j_call: TRBJ2-5; v_call: TRBV6-5; cdr3_aa: CASSVGTSGLETQYF
j_call: TRBJ1-2; v_call: TRBV27; cdr3_aa: CASSFGRENYGYTF
j_call: TRBJ2-5; v_call: TRBV4-1; cdr3_aa: CASSKPGQARETQYF
j_call: TRBJ2-7; v_call: TRBV4-2; cdr3_aa: CASSQQDRSRGYEQYF
j_call: TRBJ1-1; v_call: TRBV18; cdr3_aa: CASSPAQGNTEAFF
j_call: TRBJ1-2; v_call: TRBV9; cdr3_aa: CASSISNREGYTF
j_call: TRBJ2-5; v_call: TRBV7-2; cdr3_aa: CASSSQFDRVQETQYF
j_call: TRBJ1-2; v_call: TRBV7-3; cdr3_aa: CASSPQGARGGYTF
j_call: TRBJ2-5; v_call: TRBV21-1; cdr3_aa: CASSSQKGLAGRRETQYF
j_call: TRBJ2-5; v_call: TRBV4-3; cdr3_aa: CASSQGYTQETQYF
j_call: TRBJ2-7; v_call: TRBV15; cdr3_aa: CATSIGGYEQYF
j_call: TRBJ1-6; v_call: TRBV7-9; cdr3_aa: CASSLDGGRNSPLHF
j_call: TRBJ1-5; v_call: TRBV5-1; cdr3_aa: CASSPGQGGNQPQHF
j_call: TRBJ2-2; v_call: TRBV7-2; cdr3_aa: CASSSRQGAIGELFF
j_call: TRBJ1-2; v_call: TRBV28; cdr3_aa: CASAAANGYTF
j_call: TRBJ2-1; v_call: TRBV7-2; cdr3_aa: CASSLDGGGANEQFF
j_call: TRBJ2-7; v_call: TRBV6-5; cdr3_aa: CASSYSQGKPYEQYF
j_call: TRBJ1-5; v_call: TRBV28; cdr3_aa: CASSRTVGNQPQHF
j_call: TRBJ1-2; v_call: TRBV28; cdr3_aa: CASMKKSGSPYGYTF
j_call: TRBJ1-2; v_call: TRBV7-3; cdr3_aa: CASGLGTGGVGYTF
j_call: TRBJ1-5; v_call: TRBV28; cdr3_aa: CASSLNRGYQPQHF
j_call: TRBJ2-1; v_call: TRBV28; cdr3_aa: CASRGYEQFF
j_call: TRBJ1-1; v_call: TRBV19; cdr3_aa: CASKLAQMIGTEAFF
j_call: TRBJ2-1; v_call: TRBV28; cdr3_aa: CASSLGTGGPNEQFF
j_call: TRBJ1-2; v_call: TRBV2; cdr3_aa: CASSDPGQGIYGYTF
j_call: TRBJ2-2; v_call: TRBV11-3; cdr3_aa: CASSLDSDRGVTGELFF
j_call: TRBJ2-1; v_call: TRBV4-2; cdr3_aa: CASSPRTSGGAGSYNEQFF
j_call: TRBJ1-1; v_call: TRBV25-1; cdr3_aa: CASRQVSNTEAFF
j_call: TRBJ1-6; v_call: TRBV7-2; cdr3_aa: CASSPWTGPRSPLHF
j_call: TRBJ1-1; v_call: TRBV7-2; cdr3_aa: CASSSLSVDTEAFF
j_call: TRBJ2-5; v_call: TRBV4-2; cdr3_aa: CASSQGLAGGQYGTQYF
j_call: TRBJ2-3; v_call: TRBV6-4; cdr3_aa: CASSDVASDTQYF